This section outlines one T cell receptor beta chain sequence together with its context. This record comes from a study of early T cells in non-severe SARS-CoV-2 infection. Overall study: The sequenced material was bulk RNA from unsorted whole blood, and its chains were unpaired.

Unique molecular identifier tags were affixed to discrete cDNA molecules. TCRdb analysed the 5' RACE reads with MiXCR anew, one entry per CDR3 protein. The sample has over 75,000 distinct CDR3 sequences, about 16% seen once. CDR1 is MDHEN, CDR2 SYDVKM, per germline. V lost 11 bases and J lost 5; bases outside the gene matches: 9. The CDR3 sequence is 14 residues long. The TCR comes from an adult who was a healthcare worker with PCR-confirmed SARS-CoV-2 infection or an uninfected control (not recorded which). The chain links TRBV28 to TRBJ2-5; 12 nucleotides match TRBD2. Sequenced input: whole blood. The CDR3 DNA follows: TGTGCCGGCGCGACTAGCGGGAGCTTGGAGACCCAGTACTTC. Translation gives CAGATSGSLETQYF. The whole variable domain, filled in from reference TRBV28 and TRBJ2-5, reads DVKVTQSSRYLVKRTGEKVFLECVQDMDHENMFWYRQDPGLGLRLIYFSYDVKMKEKGDIPEGYSVSREKKERFSLILESASTNQTSMYLCAGATSGSLETQYFGPGTRLLVL.